This T cell receptor (beta chain) was captured by sequencing in a study of T cell responses to AZD1222 COVID-19 vaccine. Study results and limitations: Regions 160-218 and 743-854 held dominance among vaccine-associated CD4 TCRs, which spanned spike.

The assay was immunoSEQ multiplex PCR, and TCRdb's table has in-frame clones only and misses some. The sample contains 70,000 to 80,000 clones, roughly 85% of which appear only once. This clone was seen ten or more times. Antigen unknown. The TCR was taken from an adult in good health. The input for sequencing was peripheral blood, taken on day 0 of AZD1222 vaccination.

CDR3 residues: CASSSNRGMVYEQYF. The CDR3 bases are TGTGCCAGCAGCTCAAACAGGGGTATGGTCTACGAGCAGTACTTC. The chain has TRBV5-6 and TRBJ2-7; 7 nucleotides line up with TRBD1. Germline loops: CDR1 SGHDT, CDR2 YYEEEE. V lost 3 bases and J lost 3; bases outside the gene matches: 9. CDR3 length: 15 residues.